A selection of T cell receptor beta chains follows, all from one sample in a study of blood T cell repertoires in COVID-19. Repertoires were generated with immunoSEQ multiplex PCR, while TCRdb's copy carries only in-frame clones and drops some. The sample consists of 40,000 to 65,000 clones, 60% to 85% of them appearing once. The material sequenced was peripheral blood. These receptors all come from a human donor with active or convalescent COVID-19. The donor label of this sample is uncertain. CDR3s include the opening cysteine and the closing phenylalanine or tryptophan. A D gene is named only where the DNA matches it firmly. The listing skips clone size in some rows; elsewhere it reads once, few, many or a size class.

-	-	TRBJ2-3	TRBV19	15	TGTGCCAGTAGTATAGGAGGGTTGGGCACAGATACGCAGTATTTT	CASSIGGLGTDTQYF
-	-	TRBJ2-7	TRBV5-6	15	TGTGCCAGCAGCTTGTTGGGGCAGGAACCCTACGAGCAGTACTTC	CASSLLGQEPYEQYF
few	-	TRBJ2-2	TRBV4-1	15	TGCGCCAGCAGCTCCTCAGGGTCTCACACCGGGGAGCTGTTTTTT	CASSSSGSHTGELFF
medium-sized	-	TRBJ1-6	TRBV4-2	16	TGTGCCAGCAGCCAAGATATCAGCTCCTATAATTCACCCCTCCACTTT	CASSQDISSYNSPLHF
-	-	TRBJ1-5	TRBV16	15	TGTGCCAGCAGCCAATCCGGCCAGGGCAATCAGCCCCAGCATTTT	CASSQSGQGNQPQHF
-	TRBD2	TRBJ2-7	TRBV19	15	TGTGCCAGTAGTCCCGGGACTAGCGCCATCTACGAGCAGTACTTC	CASSPGTSAIYEQYF
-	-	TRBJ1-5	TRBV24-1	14	TGTGCCACCAGTGATTTCACGCGGGATCAGCCCCAGCATTTT	CATSDFTRDQPQHF
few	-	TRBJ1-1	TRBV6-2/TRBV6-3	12	TGTGCCAGCAGTTACTCTATCGGTGAAGCTTTCTTT	CASSYSIGEAFF
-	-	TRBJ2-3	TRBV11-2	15	TGTGCCAGCAGCTTCCCCGGCGGCTTTGAGGATACGCAGTATTTT	CASSFPGGFEDTQYF
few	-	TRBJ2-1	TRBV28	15	TGTGCCAGCAGTAGACCGGGACATTCCCGGGATGAGCAGTTCTTC	CASSRPGHSRDEQFF
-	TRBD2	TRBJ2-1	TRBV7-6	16	TGTGCCAGCAGCCCCGGCGGGGCTAGCGGATACAATGAGCAGTTCTTC	CASSPGGASGYNEQFF
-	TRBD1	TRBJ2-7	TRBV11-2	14	TGTGCCAGCAGCGAACAGGGGGGCTCCTACGAGCAGTACTTC	CASSEQGGSYEQYF
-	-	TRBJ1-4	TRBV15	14	TGTGCCACCAGCAGAGAGGGAGACCTGAGGAAACTGTTTTTT	CATSREGDLRKLFF
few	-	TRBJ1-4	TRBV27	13	TGTGCCTCCAGATGGGGAAGGGGAGAAAAACTGTTTTTT	CASRWGRGEKLFF
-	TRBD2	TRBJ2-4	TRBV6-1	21	TGTGCCAGCAGTGAAGAGACTAGCGGGAGGGCCCCGGTAGCTGCCAAAAACATTCAGTACTTC	CASSEETSGRAPVAAKNIQYF
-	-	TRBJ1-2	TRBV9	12	TGTGCCAGCAGCGTAGGGGCAGGGCGTCACACCTTC	CASSVGAGRHTF
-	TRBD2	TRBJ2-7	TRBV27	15	TGTGCCAGCAGTTTAACGGGACTAGGCTCCTACGAGCAGTACTTC	CASSLTGLGSYEQYF
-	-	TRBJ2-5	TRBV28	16	TGTGCCAGCAGTACTCGGAACAGGGGGGGACAAGAGACCCAGTACTTC	CASSTRNRGGQETQYF
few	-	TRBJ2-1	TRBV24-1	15	TGTGCCACCACTGAGGGCAGGGCGTCCTACAATGAGCAGTTCTTC	CATTEGRASYNEQFF
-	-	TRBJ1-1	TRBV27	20	TGTGCCAGCAGTTTATCGAACCATGGCGGGTCCCGACGGACGAACACTGAAGCTTTCTTT	CASSLSNHGGSRRTNTEAFF
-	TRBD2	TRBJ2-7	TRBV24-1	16	TGTGCCACCAGTGATACCGGACTAGCGGGAGAGGGCGAGCAGTACTTC	CATSDTGLAGEGEQYF
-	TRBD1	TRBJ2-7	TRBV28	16	TGTGCCAGCAGTTTTAATGACAGGGGTTCTACCTACGAGCAGTACTTC	CASSFNDRGSTYEQYF
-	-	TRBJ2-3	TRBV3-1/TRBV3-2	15	TGTGCCAGCAGCCTAGGCGTGGGCGGGCCAGATACGCAGTATTTT	CASSLGVGGPDTQYF
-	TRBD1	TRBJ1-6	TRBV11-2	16	TGTGCCAGCAGCTTAGAAAGACAGGGGGTATATTCACCCCTCCACTTT	CASSLERQGVYSPLHF
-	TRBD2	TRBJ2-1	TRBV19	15	TGTGCCAGTAGTAATAGCGGGAGAACCTACAATGAGCAGTTCTTC	CASSNSGRTYNEQFF
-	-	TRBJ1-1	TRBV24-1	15	TGTGCCACCAGTGATCCCCGGGGGGGGACGGAGAAAGCTTTCTTT	CATSDPRGGTEKAFF
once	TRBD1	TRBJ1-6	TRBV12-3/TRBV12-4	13	TGTGCCAGCAACCCCAGGGGGGATTCACCCCTCCACTTT	CASNPRGDSPLHF
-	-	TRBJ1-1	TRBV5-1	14	TGCGCCAGCAGCTTGGACAAGATGAACACTGAAGCTTTCTTT	CASSLDKMNTEAFF
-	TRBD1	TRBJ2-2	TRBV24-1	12	TGTGCCACCAGTGATCCGGGACAGGGGCTGTTTTTT	CATSDPGQGLFF
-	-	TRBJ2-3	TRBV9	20	TGTGCCAGCAGCACCGATCTTTTTGCTAGCTCCTCCCCGAGCCGTAATACGCAGTATTTT	CASSTDLFASSSPSRNTQYF
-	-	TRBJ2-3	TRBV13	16	TGTGCCAGCAGCCGAAGGACTGCCGCTAGCACAGATACGCAGTATTTT	CASSRRTAASTDTQYF
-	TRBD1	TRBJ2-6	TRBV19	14	TGTGCCAGTAGTCCCAGGACAGGATCAAGCGTCCTGACTTTC	CASSPRTGSSVLTF
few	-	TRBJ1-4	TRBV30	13	TGTGCCTGGAGAGGACAGAACTGGGAAAAACTGTTTTTT	CAWRGQNWEKLFF
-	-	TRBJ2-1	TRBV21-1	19	TGTGCCAGCAGCAAAGACGGGACTAGCGGGAGGGATTCCTACAATGAGCAGTTCTTC	CASSKDGTSGRDSYNEQFF
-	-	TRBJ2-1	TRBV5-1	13	TGCGCCAGCGGGACTCCTGGCGGGAATGAGCAGTTCTTC	CASGTPGGNEQFF
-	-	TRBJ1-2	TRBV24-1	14	TGTGCCACCAGTGATTTAGGGAGGGGCTCTGGCTACACCTTC	CATSDLGRGSGYTF
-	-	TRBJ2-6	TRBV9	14	TGTGCCAGCAGCGTAATTATTGGGGCCAACGTCCTGACTTTC	CASSVIIGANVLTF
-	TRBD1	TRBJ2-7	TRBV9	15	TGTGCCAGCAGCGGCCACGGGACAGAAGTTTACGAGCAGTACTTC	CASSGHGTEVYEQYF
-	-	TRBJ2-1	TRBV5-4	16	TGTGCCAGCACCGTTACTCAGGGGGGACGCTACAATGAGCAGTTCTTC	CASTVTQGGRYNEQFF
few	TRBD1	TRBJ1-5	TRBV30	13	TGTGCCTGGCGACAGGGGAACAATCAGCCCCAGCATTTT	CAWRQGNNQPQHF
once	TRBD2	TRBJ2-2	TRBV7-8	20	TGTGCCAGCAGCTTAGGGAGCTGGCGCGGGAGAGTCCCGAACACCGGGGAGCTGTTTTTT	CASSLGSWRGRVPNTGELFF
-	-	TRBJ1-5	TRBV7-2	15	TGTGCCAGCAGCTTAGACAGGGCAGGGAATCAGCCCCAGCATTTT	CASSLDRAGNQPQHF
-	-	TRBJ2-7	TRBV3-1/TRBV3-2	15	TGTGCCAGCAGCCCCGGGCAGGGCCCCGGTGGAAAACAGTACTTC	CASSPGQGPGGKQYF